Described below is a single T cell receptor beta chain sequence and its context. Authors' data handling: Scientists estimated how many nucleated cells there were by amplifying reference gene primers. The assay was immunoSEQ multiplex PCR, and TCRdb's table has in-frame clones only and misses some. V, J and clone size are those of that table, while D and trimming were read from the DNA. In the table there are about 140,000 clones, about 86% of which are singletons. This sample was taken from a study of blood T cell repertoires in COVID-19. The CDR3 consists of 16 residues. CDR1 is LGHNA, CDR2 YNFKEQ, per germline. V was clipped by 0 bases and J by 6 bases; unmatched bases: 9.

The source is a woman in her sixties or seventies with active or convalescent COVID-19. Sequencing was done on a sample of peripheral blood. The V call is TRBV4-2, the J call TRBJ2-3; 7 nucleotides agree with TRBD2. CDR3 loop: CASSQEPGLVWDTQYF. CDR3 sequence (DNA): TGTGCCAGCAGCCAAGAACCAGGACTAGTGTGGGATACGCAGTATTTT.